The following is a TCR beta chain sequence with its context. This specimen belongs to a study of blood T cell repertoires in COVID-19. Study background: The origin of the acute and convalescent COVID-19 samples was the United States, Italy and Spain.

Sequencing was performed with immunoSEQ multiplex PCR; in TCRdb, only in-frame clones are kept and a portion is missing. The sample has about 160,000 clones; approximately 87% are singletons. Individuals aged roughly 18 to 100 years were recruited from approximately 24 US areas. Categorization into cohorts depended on clinical history that participants reported. Recovery meant two consecutive negative NP/OP PCR tests, professional clearance, or resolved symptoms. The CDR3 consists of 15 residues. V was trimmed by 4 bases and J by 4 bases, leaving 14 bases between them. CDR1 is SEHNR and CDR2 is FQNEAQ in the germline V gene (reference sequence).

Sequenced material: PBMCs or T cells enriched from blood (not recorded which). This receptor was obtained from a woman between 45 and 60 years old who had recovered from COVID-19. The chain couples TRBV7-9 to TRBJ1-5, with D perhaps matching TRBD1 (5 bases). The CDR3 reads CASSSQAVGNQPQHF. CDR3 bases: TGTGCCAGCAGCTCACAGGCAGTGGGGAATCAGCCCCAGCATTTT.